The 13 T cell receptor beta chains in this list originate from one sample, sequenced in a study of early stage breast cancer tumors. Clones were read by immunoSEQ multiplex PCR, and TCRdb kept only the in-frame ones, dropping some. The sample lists over 40,000 clones, over 75% seen once, with roughly 3.4% in the top ten. What was sequenced was blood. These receptors were collected from a person aged 35 to 50 with breast cancer.

The chain couples TRBV18 to TRBJ2-7; 8 nucleotides agree with TRBD1. With V trimmed by 2 bases and J by 3 bases, 6 bases remained unmatched. Per the germline V gene, CDR1 is KGHSH and CDR2 is LQKENI. The CDR3 sequence is 15 residues long. DNA for the CDR3: TGTGCCAGCTCACCATATGGGACAGGTCTCTACGAGCAGTACTTC. The encoded protein is CASSPYGTGLYEQYF.

The chain is built from TRBV7-9 and TRBJ2-1; D ambiguous. This CDR3 is 11 amino acids long. Deletions cut 7 bases from V and 4 bases from J, with 5 bases between. The germline V gene has CDR1 SEHNR and CDR2 FQNEAQ (reference sequence). The CDR3 coding sequence is TGTGCCAGCACCGGATACAATGAGCAGTTCTTC. Amino acids: CASTGYNEQFF.

This chain joins TRBV6-1 and TRBJ2-7; 12 bases are shared with TRBD2. Per the germline V gene, CDR1 is MNHNS and CDR2 is SASEGT. This CDR3 is 14 amino acids long. V lost 7 bases and J lost 1; bases outside the gene matches: 2. The CDR3 is CASTGLAGSYEQYF. The CDR3 region has the DNA TGTGCCAGCACCGGACTAGCGGGATCCTACGAGCAGTACTTC.

The chain joins TRBV7-9 to TRBJ1-1; 8 positions agree with TRBD1. The CDR3 covers 19 residues. The germline gives CDR1 SEHNR, CDR2 FQNEAQ (reference sequence). Trimming cost V 0 bases and J 3 bases; bases outside gene matches: 15. The CDR3 DNA is TGTGCCAGCAGCTTAGCCCGCCGGACAGGGACTCCCCGGTACACTGAAGCTTTCTTT. This translates into CASSLARRTGTPRYTEAFF.

The J gene is TRBJ2-2, the V gene TRBV19; 8 nucleotides align to TRBD1. CDR1 is LNHDA and CDR2 is SQIVND in the germline V gene (reference sequence). The CDR3 runs to 14 residues. V lost 6 bases to trimming and J lost 6 bases; unmatched junction nucleotides: 6. The CDR3 sequence is CASRRTGTAGELFF. The CDR3 region has the DNA TGTGCCAGTAGAAGGACAGGGACCGCCGGGGAGCTGTTTTTT.

The chain combines TRBV14 with TRBJ2-1, with 8 positions matching TRBD2. Per the germline V gene, CDR1 is SGHDN and CDR2 is FVKESK. There are 16 residues in the CDR3. J was trimmed by 7 bases and V by 4 bases; bases with no gene match: 12. CDR3 nucleotides: TGTGCCAGCAGCCGGATCCGAGCGGGAGTAAATAATGAGCAGTTCTTC. It translates to CASSRIRAGVNNEQFF.

The V gene is TRBV5-1, the J gene TRBJ2-3; TRBD1 aligns across 11 bases. The CDR3 totals 15 residues. The germline V gene encodes CDR1 SGHRS and CDR2 YFSETQ. J was trimmed by 5 bases and V by 7 bases; bases with no gene match: 9. The CDR3 DNA is TGCGCCAGCGGAATCGGACAGGGGGCGGGAGATACGCAGTATTTT. Encoded protein: CASGIGQGAGDTQYF.

This clone came up once. The chain joins TRBV10-3 to TRBJ1-2, with TRBD1 as a possible D gene (5 bases). Per germline, CDR1 ENHRY and CDR2 SYGVKD. V gave up 0 bases and J gave up 3 bases, with 11 bases separating them. The CDR3 has 15 amino acids. The CDR3 nucleotides are TGTGCCATCAGTGAGTCCAACGGGGCGCACTATGGCTACACCTTC. Protein product: CAISESNGAHYGYTF.

The genes are TRBV18 and TRBJ2-2; D uncertain. Germline V lookup: CDR1 KGHSH, CDR2 LQKENI. V lost 1 base and J 3 bases, leaving 6 bases between the germline ends. There are 14 residues in the CDR3. CDR3 sequence: CASSPQAYTGELFF. The CDR3 nucleotides are TGTGCCAGCTCACCACAAGCATACACCGGGGAGCTGTTTTTT. Looking up the rest from reference TRBV18 and TRBJ2-2 gives the full variable domain: NAGVMQNPRHLVRRRGQEARLRCSPMKGHSHVYWYRQLPEEGLKFMVYLQKENIIDESGMPKERFSAEFPKEGPSILRIQQVVRGDSAAYFCASSPQAYTGELFFGEGSRLTVL.

By frequency in the sample, this clone is medium-sized. The V call is TRBV30, the J call TRBJ2-7, with 12 bases aligning to TRBD1. V shed 1 base, J shed 7 bases, and the junction held 11 bases outside the gene matches. Germline lookup yields CDR1 GTSNPN and CDR2 SVGIG (reference sequence). The CDR3 spans 16 residues. This CDR3 reads CAWSGMPGQGAGEQYF. For the CDR3, the DNA is TGTGCCTGGAGTGGCATGCCGGGACAGGGGGCGGGGGAGCAGTACTTC. The full variable domain, completed using reference TRBV30 and TRBJ2-7, is SQTIHQWPATLVQPVGSPLSLECTVEGTSNPNLYWYRQAAGRGLQLLFYSVGIGQISSEVPQNLSASRPQDRQFILSSKKLLLSDSGFYLCAWSGMPGQGAGEQYFGPGTRLTVT.

V usage is TRBV6-6 and J usage is TRBJ2-7; TRBD2 might be the D (6 bases). Germline CDR1 MNHNY, CDR2 SVGAGI (reference sequence). The CDR3 runs 14 residues. V was trimmed by 0 bases and J by 2 bases, leaving 8 bases between them. In DNA, the CDR3 is TGTGCCAGCAGTTACTCCTTAGCGGCCTACGAGCAGTACTTC. Translation: CASSYSLAAYEQYF.

V gene TRBV10-2 combines with J gene TRBJ2-4, with TRBD1 matching 8 bases. The germline CDR1 and CDR2 sequences are WSHSY and SAAADI. The length of the CDR3 is 16 residues. V dropped 3 bases and J dropped 1; count of bases not matched to a gene: 5. CDR3 protein: CASSDWTGKAKNIQYF. For the CDR3, the DNA is TGCGCCAGCAGTGATTGGACAGGGAAGGCCAAAAACATTCAGTACTTC.

V and J are TRBV10-2 and TRBJ2-1, with 12 nucleotides matching TRBD2. CDR3 length: 16 residues. Germline CDR1 and CDR2: WSHSY and SAAADI. Germline trimming cut 5 bases from V and 6 bases from J; bases unmatched to any gene: 8. The CDR3 region has the DNA TGCGCCAGCAGTCCCCCTCTAGCGGGAGGGGGCAATGAGCAGTTCTTC. Translating gives CASSPPLAGGGNEQFF.